This entry lists 32 T cell receptor beta chains sequenced from one sample in a study of cytomegalovirus exposure and HLA in healthy donors. Vbeta (60) and Jbeta (13) primers were used in the PCR. Generated by immunoSEQ multiplex PCR, the TCRdb table keeps only in-frame clones and is missing some. The sample records about 140,000 clones, roughly 80% being singletons. Sample: PBMCs. These TCRs come from a woman in her forties or fifties in good health and CMV-seropositive.

In regard to this clone: Other DNA sequences in this specimen translate into the identical CDR3. This chain joins TRBV20-1 and TRBJ1-1; a weak D match, TRBD1 (5 bases). The CDR3 sequence is 11 residues long. Germline V gene data show CDR1 as DFQATT and CDR2 as SNEGSKA (reference sequence). V lost 6 bases and J 1 base, leaving 6 bases between the germline ends. In DNA form, the CDR3 reads TGCAGTGCGCAGGGGAACACTGAAGCTTTCTTT. Protein: CSAQGNTEAFF.

The chain recombines TRBV19 with TRBJ1-2; TRBD1 agrees at 9 bases. From germline, CDR1 is LNHDA and CDR2 SQIVND (reference sequence). V was pared by 6 bases and J by 6 bases, with 8 bases of the junction left unmatched. CDR3 length equals 14 residues. The CDR3 bases are TGTGCCAGTAGCCGACAGGGGGAGGGCGATGGCTACACCTTC. Translation: CASSRQGEGDGYTF.

J is TRBJ1-4 and V is TRBV14, with 9 positions matching TRBD1. Germline CDR1 reads SGHDN; CDR2 reads FVKESK. V lost 4 bases, J lost 3 bases, and 9 bases stayed unmatched. The CDR3 length is 17 residues. This CDR3 reads CASSPNIQGAANEKLFF. The DNA for the CDR3 is TGTGCCAGCAGCCCCAACATACAGGGGGCAGCTAATGAAAAACTGTTTTTT.

Only one count was recorded for this clone. The V and J genes are TRBV6-5 and TRBJ1-1, with a possible D match to TRBD1 (6 bases). Trimming took 0 bases from V and 5 from J, leaving 10 bases between them. Germline values: CDR1 MNHEY, CDR2 SVGAGI. The CDR3 has 14 residues. CDR3 sequence (DNA): TGTGCCAGCAGTTACTCTCAGGGGTGGACTGAAGCTTTCTTT. Protein sequence: CASSYSQGWTEAFF.

The J gene is TRBJ2-1, the V gene TRBV10-3; D is unclear. Germline CDR1 reads ENHRY; CDR2 reads SYGVKD. The CDR3 is made up of 16 amino acids. Trimming shortened V by 2 bases and J by 0 bases, and 11 bases separated the two germline ends. CDR3 sequence: CAISEGASSSYNEQFF. As DNA, the CDR3 is TGTGCCATCAGTGAGGGAGCGTCGAGCTCCTACAATGAGCAGTTCTTC.

The chain carries TRBV5-6 and TRBJ2-5; D is possibly TRBD1 (6 bases). Trimming took 2 bases from V and 4 from J, leaving 9 bases between them. Germline V gene sequence: CDR1 SGHDT, CDR2 YYEEEE. The CDR3 has 13 amino acids. The CDR3 loop reads CASSFGQLETQYF. In DNA, the CDR3 is TGTGCCAGCAGCTTTGGACAGCTAGAGACCCAGTACTTC.

This clone appeared a few times. This chain links TRBV4-3 with TRBJ1-3, with 7 bases lining up with TRBD1. V was clipped by 3 bases and J by 4 bases; unmatched bases: 0. This CDR3 is built from 13 residues. Germline-derived CDR1 and CDR2 are LGHNA and YSLEER. The CDR3 loop reads CASSQGQGNTIYF. CDR3 DNA sequence: TGCGCCAGCAGCCAGGGACAGGGAAACACCATATATTTT.

CDR3 residues: CATSSPTGARPYEQYF. The CDR3 DNA reads as TGTGCCACCAGCAGCCCGACAGGGGCACGGCCCTACGAGCAGTACTTC. The chain employs TRBV15 and TRBJ2-7; 8 nucleotides match TRBD1. V trimming: 3 bases; J trimming: 2 bases; junction bases outside the gene matches: 9. The CDR3 totals 16 residues. Germline CDR1 is LNHNV and CDR2 is YYDKDF (reference sequence).

This rearrangement joins TRBV2 to TRBJ2-3, with 9 nucleotides matching TRBD2. Germline trimming cut 3 bases from V and 4 bases from J; bases unmatched to any gene: 8. This CDR3 is built from 16 residues. From germline, CDR1 is SNHLY and CDR2 FYNNEI. The CDR3 loop is CASSDLSLAGPDTQYF. CDR3 nucleotide sequence: TGTGCCAGCAGTGATCTTTCGCTAGCGGGGCCAGATACGCAGTATTTT. Full variable domain (outside the CDR3, taken from reference TRBV2 and TRBJ2-3): EPEVTQTPSHQVTQMGQEVILRCVPISNHLYFYWYRQILGQKVEFLVSFYNNEISEKSEIFDDQFSVERPDGSNFTLKIRSTKLEDSAMYFCASSDLSLAGPDTQYFGPGTRLTVL.

The chain carries TRBV5-1 and TRBJ2-2, with a weak D call TRBD2 (7 bases). CDR3 size: 16 residues. The V end lost 4 bases, the J end lost 6 bases, and 19 bases lay between the germline ends. The germline CDR1 and CDR2 sequences are SGHRS and YFSETQ. This CDR3 reads CASSPPRGAGAGELFF. The CDR3 DNA sequence: TGCGCCAGCAGCCCCCCCCGGGGGGCGGGCGCCGGGGAGCTGTTTTTT.

The chain joins TRBV5-1 to TRBJ1-2; D uncertain. V lost 4 bases, J lost 7 bases, and 14 bases lay in between. CDR3 length: 13 residues. CDR1 and CDR2 (germline): SGHRS, YFSETQ. CDR3 DNA sequence: TGCGCCAGCAGCCTCAATAGCGGTACTGGCTACACCTTC. Protein product: CASSLNSGTGYTF. Filled out from reference TRBV5-1 and TRBJ1-2, the complete variable domain reads KAGVTQTPRYLIKTRGQQVTLSCSPISGHRSVSWYQQTPGQGLQFLFEYFSETQRNKGNFPGRFSGRQFSNSRSEMNVSTLELGDSALYLCASSLNSGTGYTFGSGTRLTVV.

The chain links TRBV6-5 to TRBJ1-4, with 7 bases fitting TRBD1. This CDR3 is 15 amino acids long. V was pared by 6 bases and J by 4 bases, with 8 bases of the junction left unmatched. Germline lookup yields CDR1 MNHEY and CDR2 SVGAGI. The CDR3, as DNA: TGTGCCAGCAGGAAGGACAGGCGGAATAATGAAAAACTGTTTTTT. This sequence encodes CASRKDRRNNEKLFF.

This chain uses TRBV9 with TRBJ2-5, with 10 bases aligning to TRBD1. The J call is in doubt because the DNA end fits TRBJ2-7 better. The CDR3 has 15 residues. CDR1 is SGDLS and CDR2 is YYNGEE in the germline V gene. The CDR3 region has the DNA TGTGCCAGCAGCGGGGGGACAGGGGTAGGCTACGAGCAGTACTTC. Encoded protein: CASSGGTGVGYEQYF.

The DNA of the CDR3 is TGTGCCGGTCGTATCAGGCTAATTTCTGGAAACACCATATATTTT. This translates into CAGRIRLISGNTIYF. V and J are TRBV30 and TRBJ1-3; D remains ambiguous. Deletions cut 8 bases from V and 1 base from J, with 18 bases between. CDR1 GTSNPN and CDR2 SVGIG come from the germline V gene (reference sequence). CDR3 length equals 15 residues.

This clone was detected once. The genes are TRBV25-1 and TRBJ1-5; TRBD1 is a possible D gene (6 bases). Trimming left V 2 bases short and J 2 bases short, with 10 bases between. Looked up from germline, CDR1 is MGHDK and CDR2 is SYGVNS. The CDR3 length is 15 residues. CDR3 sequence (DNA): TGTGCCAGCAGTGAACAGGGGTCGGGCAATCAGCCCCAGCATTTT. Its translation is CASSEQGSGNQPQHF.

V gene TRBV5-1 combines with J gene TRBJ2-1, with 11 bases matching TRBD2. The CDR3 totals 15 residues. V was clipped by 4 bases and J by 5 bases; unmatched bases: 5. The germline V gene encodes CDR1 SGHRS and CDR2 YFSETQ. The CDR3 spells CASSPVAGGDNEQFF. In DNA, the CDR3 is TGCGCCAGCAGCCCGGTAGCGGGGGGGGACAATGAGCAGTTCTTC.

The chain recombines TRBV6-4 with TRBJ2-1; the D gene is possibly TRBD2 (5 bases). The CDR3 has 13 residues. V shed 3 bases and J shed 9 bases, with 12 bases lying between them. Germline assignment: CDR1 MRHNA and CDR2 SNTAGT. The CDR3 nucleotides are TGTGCCAGCAGTGAGGAGGCAGGCGGTGAGCAGTTCTTC. This encodes CASSEEAGGEQFF.

The sample holds a few counts of this clone. The chain has TRBV6-1 and TRBJ1-5; 8 bases align to TRBD1. In germline, CDR1 is MNHNS, CDR2 SASEGT. This CDR3 has 14 amino acids. Germline trimming cut 3 bases from V and 9 bases from J; bases unmatched to any gene: 7. The CDR3 sequence: CASSDSGGPGPQHF. Here the CDR3 DNA reads TGTGCCAGCAGTGATTCAGGGGGCCCAGGGCCCCAGCATTTT.

This clone occurred once. The V and J genes are TRBV30 and TRBJ1-4; D might be TRBD1 (5 bases). V was cut by 7 bases and J by 5 bases, with 14 bases left in between. CDR3 size: 13 residues. Per germline, CDR1 GTSNPN and CDR2 SVGIG (reference sequence). This CDR3 reads CAYEKGSNEKLFF. In DNA form, the CDR3 reads TGTGCCTACGAGAAGGGGTCCAATGAAAAACTGTTTTTT.

The V call is TRBV30, the J call TRBJ2-3; D may be TRBD1 (5 bases). Trimming stripped 1 base from V and 6 bases from J, with 20 bases between. The germline CDR1 and CDR2 sequences are GTSNPN and SVGIG (reference sequence). The CDR3 has 16 residues. As DNA, the CDR3 is TGTGCCTGGAGTGAGGGGCGCACCCACGGCTTCGATACGCAGTATTTT. This gives the protein CAWSEGRTHGFDTQYF.

The CDR3 DNA sequence: TGTGCCAGCAGCATCCGAGACAGGGGGGGCTACGAGCAGTACTTC. This sequence encodes CASSIRDRGGYEQYF. The rearrangement links TRBV5-4 to TRBJ2-7, with 9 bases fitting TRBD1. Looked up from germline, CDR1 is SGHNT and CDR2 is YYREEE (reference sequence). This CDR3 has 15 amino acids. Unmatched junction bases numbered 8, after V lost 4 bases and J lost 3 bases. Full variable domain (rest looked up from reference TRBV5-4 and TRBJ2-7): ETGVTQSPTHLIKTRGQQVTLRCSSQSGHNTVSWYQQALGQGPQFIFQYYREEENGRGNFPPRFSGLQFPNYSSELNVNALELDDSALYLCASSIRDRGGYEQYFGPGTRLTVT.

This chain joins TRBV28 and TRBJ2-7, with TRBD2 identical over 11 bases. The J segment lost 2 bases and the V segment lost 5 bases, leaving 8 bases of the junction unmatched. The CDR3 consists of 16 residues. Germline V lookup: CDR1 MDHEN, CDR2 SYDVKM. The CDR3 DNA sequence: TGTGCCAGCAGTATCACTAGCGGGGGTGCTACCTACGAGCAGTACTTC. Translating gives CASSITSGGATYEQYF.

V is TRBV19 and J is TRBJ1-5; perhaps TRBD1 as D (6 bases). Germline-derived CDR1 and CDR2 are LNHDA and SQIVND (reference sequence). The CDR3 spans 18 residues. V was shortened by 7 bases and J by 1 base, with 23 bases between the two germline ends. CDR3 protein: CASTLQGGGMGSNQPQHF. The CDR3 coding sequence is TGTGCCAGTACCCTACAAGGGGGGGGCATGGGGAGCAATCAGCCCCAGCATTTT.

The chain carries TRBV6-5 and TRBJ1-3; 7 nucleotides align to TRBD1. The CDR3 length is 16 residues. V lost 4 bases, J lost 1 base, and 7 bases stayed unmatched. Germline V CDR1 and CDR2: MNHEY, SVGAGI. The CDR3 coding sequence is TGTGCCAGCAGTTTTGCGCAGGGGGAATCTGGAAACACCATATATTTT. Translated: CASSFAQGESGNTIYF.

This clone was found once. The chain joins TRBV5-1 to TRBJ2-1; 8 nucleotides agree with TRBD2. V lost 5 bases, J lost 7 bases, and 5 bases stayed unmatched. The V gene's germline CDR1 is SGHRS and CDR2 YFSETQ. This CDR3 has 13 amino acids. The CDR3 region has the DNA TGCGCCAGCAGTCCCGGGGGGGATAATGAGCAGTTCTTC. It codes for CASSPGGDNEQFF. Supplemented by reference TRBV5-1 and TRBJ2-1, the full variable domain reads KAGVTQTPRYLIKTRGQQVTLSCSPISGHRSVSWYQQTPGQGLQFLFEYFSETQRNKGNFPGRFSGRQFSNSRSEMNVSTLELGDSALYLCASSPGGDNEQFFGPGTRLTVL.

This chain connects TRBV19 to TRBJ1-1; 8 nucleotides agree with TRBD1. The CDR3 extends over 14 amino acids. Germline V gene lookup returns CDR1 LNHDA and CDR2 SQIVND (reference sequence). J was trimmed by 1 base and V by 4 bases; bases with no gene match: 2. The chain's CDR3 is CASSKTGANTEAFF. CDR3 coding DNA: TGTGCCAGTAGTAAGACAGGGGCGAACACTGAAGCTTTCTTT.

The chain combines TRBV10-3 with TRBJ2-3; tentative D call: TRBD1 (6 bases). Germline V gene lookup returns CDR1 ENHRY and CDR2 SYGVKD. This CDR3 is 15 amino acids long. V gave up 3 bases and J gave up 13 bases, with 23 bases separating them. CDR3 loop: CAISEVDRAQPREYF. In nucleotides, the CDR3 is TGTGCCATCAGTGAAGTGGACAGAGCACAACCAAGGGAGTATTTT.

The chain couples TRBV5-4 to TRBJ2-3; 9 nucleotides align to TRBD1. Germline V gene lookup returns CDR1 SGHNT and CDR2 YYREEE (reference sequence). Trimming cost V 1 base and J 5 bases; bases outside gene matches: 2. CDR3 length: 14 residues. The CDR3 loop reads CASSLNRGQDTQYF. The CDR3 DNA reads as TGTGCCAGCAGCTTGAACAGGGGGCAAGATACGCAGTATTTT.

The chain is built from TRBV5-1 and TRBJ2-2; D unresolved. The V and J ends lost 0 bases and 3 bases respectively, with 6 bases between them. CDR1 SGHRS and CDR2 YFSETQ come from the germline V gene. This CDR3 is built from 14 residues. Here the CDR3 reads CASSLAQDTGELFF. The CDR3, as DNA: TGCGCCAGCAGCTTGGCGCAGGACACCGGGGAGCTGTTTTTT.

The chain is built from TRBV6-1 and TRBJ2-7, with D perhaps TRBD2 (5 bases). Trimming left V 10 bases short and J 1 base short, with 14 bases between. The CDR3 is made up of 13 amino acids. Per germline, CDR1 MNHNS and CDR2 SASEGT. Here the CDR3 reads CATLWSGSYEQYF. CDR3 sequence (DNA): TGTGCCACCCTTTGGAGCGGATCCTACGAGCAGTACTTC.

This chain connects TRBV29-1 to TRBJ2-1, with 8 bases fitting TRBD1. J was trimmed by 8 bases and V by 3 bases; bases with no gene match: 9. Germline V CDR1 and CDR2: SQVTM, ANQGSEA. The CDR3 has 14 amino acids. Here the CDR3 DNA reads TGCAGCGTTGAGTCTCTAGGACAGGGACATGAGCAGTTCTTC. It yields the protein CSVESLGQGHEQFF.

The chain carries TRBV2 and TRBJ1-6; 9 bases agree with TRBD1. CDR1 and CDR2 (germline): SNHLY, FYNNEI. This CDR3 region has 16 residues. The ends lost 5 bases at V and 5 bases at J; junction bases unmatched: 7. CDR3 nucleotide sequence: TGTGCCAGCAGTCTGTCCGGGACAGGGCATAATTCACCCCTCCACTTT. It yields the protein CASSLSGTGHNSPLHF.